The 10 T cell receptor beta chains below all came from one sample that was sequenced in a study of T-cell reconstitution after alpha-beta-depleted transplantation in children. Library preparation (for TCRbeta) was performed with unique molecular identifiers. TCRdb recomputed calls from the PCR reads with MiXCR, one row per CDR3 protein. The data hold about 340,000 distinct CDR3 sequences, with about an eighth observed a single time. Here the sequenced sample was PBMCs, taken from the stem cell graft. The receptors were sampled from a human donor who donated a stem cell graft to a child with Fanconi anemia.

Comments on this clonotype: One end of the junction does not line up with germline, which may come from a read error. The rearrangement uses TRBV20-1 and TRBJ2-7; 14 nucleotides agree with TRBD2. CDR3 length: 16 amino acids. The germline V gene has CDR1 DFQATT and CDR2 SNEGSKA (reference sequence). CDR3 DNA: TGCTGTGCTAGACTGGGACTAGCGGGGGCATCCTACGAGCAGTACTTC. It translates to CCARLGLAGASYEQYF.

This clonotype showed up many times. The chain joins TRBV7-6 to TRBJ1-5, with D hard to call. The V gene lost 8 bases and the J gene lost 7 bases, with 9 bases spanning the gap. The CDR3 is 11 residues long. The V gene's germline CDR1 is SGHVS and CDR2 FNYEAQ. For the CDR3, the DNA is TGTGCCAGCGCTAATAGACAGCCCCAGCATTTT. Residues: CASANRQPQHF. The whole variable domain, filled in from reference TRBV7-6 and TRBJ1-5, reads GAGVSQSPRYKVTKRGQDVALRCDPISGHVSLYWYRQALGQGPEFLTYFNYEAQQDKSGLPNDRFSAERPEGSISTLTIQRTEQRDSAMYRCASANRQPQHFGDGTRLSIL.

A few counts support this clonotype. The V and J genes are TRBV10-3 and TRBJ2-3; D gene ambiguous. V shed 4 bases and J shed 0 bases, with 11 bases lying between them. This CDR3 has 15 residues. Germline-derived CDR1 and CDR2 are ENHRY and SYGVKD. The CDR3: CAISAGLTSTDTQYF. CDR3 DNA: TGTGCCATCAGTGCGGGCCTGACTAGCACAGATACGCAGTATTTT.

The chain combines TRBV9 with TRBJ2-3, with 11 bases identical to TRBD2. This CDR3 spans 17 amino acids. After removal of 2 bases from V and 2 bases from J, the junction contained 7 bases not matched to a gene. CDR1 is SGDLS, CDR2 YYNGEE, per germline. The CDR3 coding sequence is TGTGCCAGCAGCGTTCCTAGCGGGGGGCCCTACACAGATACGCAGTATTTT. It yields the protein CASSVPSGGPYTDTQYF.

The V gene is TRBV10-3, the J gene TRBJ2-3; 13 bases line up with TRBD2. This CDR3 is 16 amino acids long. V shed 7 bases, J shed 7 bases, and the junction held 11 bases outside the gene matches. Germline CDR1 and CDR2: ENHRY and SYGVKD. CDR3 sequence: CAITTTSGGPRNTQYF. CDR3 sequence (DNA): TGTGCCATCACCACGACTAGCGGGGGGCCGCGTAATACGCAGTATTTT.

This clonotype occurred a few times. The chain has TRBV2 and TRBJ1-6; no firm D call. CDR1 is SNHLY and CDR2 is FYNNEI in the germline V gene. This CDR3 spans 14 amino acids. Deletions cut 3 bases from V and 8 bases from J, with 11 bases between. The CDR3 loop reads CASSDYGRDSPLHF. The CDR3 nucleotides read TGTGCCAGCAGTGACTACGGGAGGGATTCACCCCTCCACTTT.

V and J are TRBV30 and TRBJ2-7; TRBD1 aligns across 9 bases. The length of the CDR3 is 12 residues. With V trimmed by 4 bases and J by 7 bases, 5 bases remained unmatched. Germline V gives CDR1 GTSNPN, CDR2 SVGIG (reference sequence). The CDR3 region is CAWNDRGGEQYF. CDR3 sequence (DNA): TGTGCCTGGAACGACAGGGGGGGAGAGCAGTACTTC.

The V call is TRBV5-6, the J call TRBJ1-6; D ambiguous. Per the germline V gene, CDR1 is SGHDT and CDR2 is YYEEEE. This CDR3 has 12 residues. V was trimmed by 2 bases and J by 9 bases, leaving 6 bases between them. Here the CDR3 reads CASSFYGSPLHF. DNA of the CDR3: TGTGCCAGCAGCTTTTACGGTTCACCCCTCCACTTT.

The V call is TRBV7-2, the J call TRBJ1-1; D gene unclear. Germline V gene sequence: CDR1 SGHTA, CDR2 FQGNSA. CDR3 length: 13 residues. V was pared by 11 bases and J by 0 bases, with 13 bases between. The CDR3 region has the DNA TGTGCCGAAAGCGGGGAGATGAACACTGAAGCTTTCTTT. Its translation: CAESGEMNTEAFF.

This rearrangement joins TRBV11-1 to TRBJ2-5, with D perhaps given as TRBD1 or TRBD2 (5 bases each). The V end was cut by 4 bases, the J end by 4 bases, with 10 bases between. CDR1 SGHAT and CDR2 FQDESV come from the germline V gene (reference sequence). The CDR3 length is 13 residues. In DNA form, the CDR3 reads TGTGCCAGCAGCTCTGAGGGGCGAGAGACCCAGTACTTC. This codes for CASSSEGRETQYF.